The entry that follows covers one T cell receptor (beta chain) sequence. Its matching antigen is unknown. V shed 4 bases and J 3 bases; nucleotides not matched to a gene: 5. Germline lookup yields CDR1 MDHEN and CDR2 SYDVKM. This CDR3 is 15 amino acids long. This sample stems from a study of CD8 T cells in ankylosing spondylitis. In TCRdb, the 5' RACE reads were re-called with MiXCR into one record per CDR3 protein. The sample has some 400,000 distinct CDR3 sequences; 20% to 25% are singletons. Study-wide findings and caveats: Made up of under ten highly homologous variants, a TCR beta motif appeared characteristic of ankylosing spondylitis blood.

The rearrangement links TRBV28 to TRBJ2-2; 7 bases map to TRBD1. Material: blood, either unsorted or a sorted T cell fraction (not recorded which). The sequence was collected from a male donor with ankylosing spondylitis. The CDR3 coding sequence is TGTGCCAGCAGTTCCGGGACAGTGTACACCGGGGAGCTGTTTTTT. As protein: CASSSGTVYTGELFF. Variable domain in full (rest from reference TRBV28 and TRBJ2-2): DVKVTQSSRYLVKRTGEKVFLECVQDMDHENMFWYRQDPGLGLRLIYFSYDVKMKEKGDIPEGYSVSREKKERFSLILESASTNQTSMYLCASSSGTVYTGELFFGEGSRLTVL.